The 31 T cell receptor beta chains below all came from one sample that was sequenced in a study of cytomegalovirus exposure and HLA in healthy donors. The primer mix had 60 Vbeta and 13 Jbeta primers. Sequencing used immunoSEQ multiplex PCR; TCRdb keeps in-frame clones, though not all of them. The repertoire holds around 180,000 clones, with roughly 87% as singletons. The sequencing input was PBMCs. These receptor sequences come from a girl under two years old in good health and CMV-seronegative.

The rearrangement joins TRBV10-2 to TRBJ1-1, with a weak D call TRBD1 (6 bases). The CDR3 extends over 14 amino acids. Looked up from germline, CDR1 is WSHSY and CDR2 is SAAADI. Trimming stripped 1 base from V and 4 bases from J, with 10 bases between. The CDR3 DNA is TGCGCCAGCAGTGAGTACCTAGGGGGCACTGAAGCTTTCTTT. It translates to CASSEYLGGTEAFF.

J is TRBJ2-1 and V is TRBV10-1; the match to TRBD2 covers 10 bases. Germline lookup yields CDR1 WNHNN and CDR2 SYGVQD (reference sequence). Trimming removed 5 bases from V and 7 bases from J; junction bases left unmatched: 8. The CDR3 consists of 15 residues. The CDR3 spells CASSKQREGLNEQFF. DNA of the CDR3: TGCGCCAGCAGTAAACAGCGGGAGGGCCTTAATGAGCAGTTCTTC.

The CDR3 protein is CATRGLAENNEQFF. DNA of the CDR3: TGTGCCACCAGAGGACTAGCAGAAAACAATGAGCAGTTCTTC. The V gene is TRBV15, the J gene TRBJ2-1; 8 bases agree with TRBD2. V shed 6 bases, J shed 5 bases, and the junction held 6 bases outside the gene matches. Germline values: CDR1 LNHNV, CDR2 YYDKDF (reference sequence). The CDR3 consists of 14 residues.

The V and J genes are TRBV30 and TRBJ1-3; D ambiguous. The germline V gene has CDR1 GTSNPN and CDR2 SVGIG (reference sequence). Deletions cut 2 bases from V and 0 bases from J, with 11 bases between. The CDR3 sequence is 15 residues long. In nucleotides, the CDR3 is TGTGCCTGGAGTTTACCGTCGGTCTCTGGAAACACCATATATTTT. The encoded protein is CAWSLPSVSGNTIYF.

This sequence joins TRBV29-1 and TRBJ2-7; tentatively, D is TRBD2 (5 bases). V was shortened by 5 bases and J by 3 bases, with 11 bases between the two germline ends. Germline assignment: CDR1 SQVTM and CDR2 ANQGSEA. This CDR3 is 12 amino acids long. CDR3 sequence (DNA): TGCAGCGTTCGGACTGATGGCTACGAGCAGTACTTC. This encodes CSVRTDGYEQYF.

The chain uses TRBV7-2 and TRBJ1-5, with a possible D match to TRBD1 (5 bases). Looked up from germline, CDR1 is SGHTA and CDR2 is FQGNSA. V was shortened by 4 bases and J by 3 bases, with 10 bases between the two germline ends. This CDR3 is built from 14 residues. The CDR3, as DNA: TGTGCCAGCAGCTCTGGACATCACAATCAGCCCCAGCATTTT. The encoded protein is CASSSGHHNQPQHF.

This sequence joins TRBV18 and TRBJ2-1; 9 bases align to TRBD1. Germline-derived CDR1 and CDR2 are KGHSH and LQKENI. This CDR3 is built from 17 residues. Losses at the gene ends were 1 base for V and 7 bases for J; bases not matched to a gene: 11. CDR3 coding DNA: TGTGCCAGCTCACCACAACCACAGGGGGCGACGAGAAATGAGCAGTTCTTC. Translation: CASSPQPQGATRNEQFF.

The rearrangement joins TRBV19 to TRBJ2-5; 11 bases fit TRBD1. The length of the CDR3 is 17 residues. The J segment lost 5 bases and the V segment lost 3 bases, leaving 11 bases of the junction unmatched. Germline V gene data show CDR1 as LNHDA and CDR2 as SQIVND (reference sequence). The CDR3 reads CASSISRTGGAGETQYF. The DNA of the CDR3 is TGTGCCAGTAGTATTTCCCGGACAGGGGGCGCGGGGGAGACCCAGTACTTC.

The CDR3 is CASSEDRVWTEAFF. CDR3 bases: TGCGCCAGCAGCGAGGACAGGGTATGGACTGAAGCTTTCTTT. The chain uses TRBV5-1 and TRBJ1-1; 8 bases are a match to TRBD1. The CDR3 consists of 14 residues. Per the germline V gene, CDR1 is SGHRS and CDR2 is YFSETQ. V was clipped by 4 bases and J by 5 bases; unmatched bases: 7.

As to this clone: At one boundary the junction diverges from the germline segment, which might be a read error. The chain has TRBV7-7 and TRBJ2-1; 12 bases map to TRBD2. Germline CDR1 is SSHAT and CDR2 is FNYEAQ (reference sequence). The CDR3 runs 15 residues. CDR3 in amino acids: CASSLGLAGPDEQFF. CDR3 coding DNA: TGTGCTAGCAGCTTAGGACTAGCGGGGCCGGATGAGCAGTTCTTC.

This clone showed up just once. The V call is TRBV6-1, the J call TRBJ1-1; 7 nucleotides align to TRBD1. This CDR3 is 13 amino acids long. Germline CDR1 MNHNS, CDR2 SASEGT. With V trimmed by 7 bases and J by 7 bases, 9 bases remained unmatched. CDR3 residues: CASKSRDSHEAFF. As DNA, the CDR3 is TGTGCCAGCAAATCCCGGGACAGCCATGAAGCTTTCTTT.

The chain recombines TRBV19 with TRBJ1-1; tentatively, D is TRBD1 (6 bases). In germline, CDR1 is LNHDA, CDR2 SQIVND (reference sequence). Trimming took off 7 bases at V and 0 bases at J, with 18 bases between the two ends. This CDR3 contains 16 residues. The CDR3 region is CASKRLDSHLNTEAFF. The CDR3 DNA is TGTGCCAGTAAGCGTTTGGACAGCCATTTGAACACTGAAGCTTTCTTT.

The sample holds a few counts of this clone. The CDR3 DNA follows: TGCAGCGTTGAAGGCGGAGAGACCCAGTACTTC. Translation: CSVEGGETQYF. The V call is TRBV29-1, the J call TRBJ2-5; D ambiguous. V gave up 1 base and J gave up 4 bases, with 4 bases separating them. CDR1 and CDR2 (germline): SQVTM, ANQGSEA. This CDR3 spans 11 amino acids.

The CDR3 region is CASSYTENTEAFF. Here the CDR3 DNA reads TGTGCCAGCAGCTACACAGAGAACACTGAAGCTTTCTTT. The chain employs TRBV6-5 and TRBJ1-1, with D unclear. Trimming took off 6 bases at V and 1 base at J, with 9 bases between the two ends. Germline CDR1 and CDR2: MNHEY and SVGAGI. This CDR3 has 13 amino acids.

V gene TRBV6-5 combines with J gene TRBJ2-7, with a weak D call TRBD1 (6 bases). V was pared by 1 base and J by 2 bases, with 12 bases between. The germline gives CDR1 MNHEY, CDR2 SVGAGI. The CDR3 runs to 15 residues. CDR3 protein: CASSYYGRGPYEQYF. The CDR3 DNA follows: TGTGCCAGCAGTTACTACGGCAGGGGACCCTACGAGCAGTACTTC.

V and J are TRBV4-2 and TRBJ2-7, with D unclear. Germline V gene lookup returns CDR1 LGHNA and CDR2 YNFKEQ. The CDR3 spans 12 residues. V was shortened by 4 bases and J by 4 bases, with 8 bases between the two germline ends. CDR3 loop: CASSRSRYEQYF. DNA for the CDR3: TGTGCCAGCAGCCGGAGTCGTTACGAGCAGTACTTC.

The gene calls are TRBV7-2 and TRBJ2-2; no firm D call. Per germline, CDR1 SGHTA and CDR2 FQGNSA. Trimming left V 1 base short and J 4 bases short, with 10 bases between. The CDR3 covers 15 residues. CDR3 coding DNA: TGTGCCAGCAGCTTAGGAGGATTCGGCACCGGGGAGCTGTTTTTT. This sequence encodes CASSLGGFGTGELFF.

The chain combines TRBV9 with TRBJ2-1; D is ambiguous. CDR1 is SGDLS and CDR2 is YYNGEE in the germline V gene. The CDR3 spans 13 residues. V lost 3 bases to trimming and J lost 6 bases, with 10 bases between them. The CDR3 is CASSANPFNEQFF. The CDR3 DNA reads as TGTGCCAGCAGCGCTAACCCATTCAATGAGCAGTTCTTC. The full variable domain, completed using reference TRBV9 and TRBJ2-1, is DSGVTQTPKHLITATGQRVTLRCSPRSGDLSVYWYQQSLDQGLQFLIQYYNGEERAKGNILERFSAQQFPDLHSELNLSSLELGDSALYFCASSANPFNEQFFGPGTRLTVL.

This clone was counted between two and nine times. The chain joins TRBV19 to TRBJ2-7; D is unresolved. Trimming removed 2 bases at V and 2 bases at J, with 13 bases between. The CDR3 has 15 amino acids. CDR1 LNHDA and CDR2 SQIVND come from the germline V gene (reference sequence). The CDR3 sequence: CASSIRVSSTYEQYF. CDR3 nucleotide sequence: TGTGCCAGTAGTATACGGGTGAGTTCTACCTACGAGCAGTACTTC.

CDR3 DNA: TGTGCCAGCAGCACCAACTCGCGGGAAAGCACAGATACGCAGTATTTT. Translation gives CASSTNSRESTDTQYF. The chain couples TRBV9 to TRBJ2-3; D is perhaps TRBD2 (6 bases). CDR1 and CDR2 (germline): SGDLS, YYNGEE. V was pared by 4 bases and J by 0 bases, with 15 bases between. The CDR3 covers 16 residues.

The chain recombines TRBV19 with TRBJ2-5; 9 bases are shared with TRBD1. Germline lookup yields CDR1 LNHDA and CDR2 SQIVND (reference sequence). With V trimmed by 5 bases and J by 4 bases, 11 bases remained unmatched. CDR3 length: 16 amino acids. The CDR3 protein is CASSGLQQGAVETQYF. For the CDR3, the DNA is TGTGCCAGTAGTGGTCTCCAACAGGGGGCTGTAGAGACCCAGTACTTC.

CDR3 residues: CASSFIGAGTGELFF. In nucleotides, the CDR3 is TGTGCCAGCAGCTTTATTGGGGCAGGTACCGGGGAGCTGTTTTTT. The rearrangement uses TRBV7-9 and TRBJ2-2; D might be TRBD1 (5 bases). The CDR3 contains 15 residues. V was cut by 3 bases and J by 5 bases, with 13 bases left in between. The germline gives CDR1 SEHNR, CDR2 FQNEAQ (reference sequence).

The rearrangement links TRBV9 to TRBJ1-3; D is perhaps TRBD1 (6 bases). Germline assignment: CDR1 SGDLS and CDR2 YYNGEE. The CDR3 contains 17 residues. The V and J ends lost 0 bases and 0 bases respectively, with 13 bases between them. The CDR3: CASSVEPGHNSGNTIYF. CDR3 coding DNA: TGTGCCAGCAGCGTAGAGCCGGGACATAACTCTGGAAACACCATATATTTT.

This sequence joins TRBV7-8 and TRBJ1-1, with 7 bases fitting TRBD1. The germline V gene has CDR1 SGHVS and CDR2 FQNEAQ. The CDR3 runs 13 residues. V lost 5 bases to trimming and J lost 8 bases; unmatched junction nucleotides: 8. CDR3 sequence: CASSLDRAEEAFF. CDR3 coding DNA: TGTGCCAGCAGCCTTGACAGGGCTGAAGAAGCTTTCTTT.

This chain joins TRBV21-1 and TRBJ2-7; the D call in the table, TRBD2, was not verified against the DNA. TRBV21-1 is deemed a pseudogene. The length of the CDR3 is 14 residues. The CDR3 nucleotides read TGTGCTCTAAAAAGGCGGGCTTACTCCTACGAGCAGTACTTC. Protein: CALKRRAYSYEQYF.

V gene TRBV7-9 combines with J gene TRBJ2-5, with TRBD2 identical over 12 bases. Gene TRBJ2-7 matches the end of the DNA better, so the J call may be wrong. The CDR3 is 15 amino acids. The germline V gene encodes CDR1 SEHNR and CDR2 FQNEAQ (reference sequence). The CDR3 reads CASSPLAGGPYEQYF. The CDR3 DNA reads TGTGCCAGCAGCCCCCTAGCGGGAGGGCCCTACGAGCAGTACTTC.

The rearrangement joins TRBV7-8 to TRBJ2-7; 11 bases match TRBD1. V trimming: 5 bases; J trimming: 0 bases; junction bases outside the gene matches: 9. Germline V lookup: CDR1 SGHVS, CDR2 FQNEAQ. The CDR3 sequence is 17 residues long. CDR3 in DNA: TGTGCCAGCAGCCCCCGGACAGGGGGCGGAGGCTCCTACGAGCAGTACTTC. Protein: CASSPRTGGGGSYEQYF.

This clone came up once. V usage is TRBV19 and J usage is TRBJ1-1, with 9 bases fitting TRBD1. CDR1 and CDR2 from the germline V gene are LNHDA and SQIVND (reference sequence). The CDR3 totals 13 residues. Trimming removed 5 bases from V and 4 bases from J; junction bases left unmatched: 2. The CDR3 coding sequence is TGTGCCAGTAGTCCGACAGGGGGCACTGAAGCTTTCTTT. Translation: CASSPTGGTEAFF.

The rearrangement joins TRBV6-5 to TRBJ2-5; D unresolved. The CDR3 is 14 residues long. Germline-derived CDR1 and CDR2 are MNHEY and SVGAGI. The V end was cut by 0 bases, the J end by 4 bases, with 9 bases between. DNA for the CDR3: TGTGCCAGCAGTTACTCGGTTTCAGGAGAGACCCAGTACTTC. Encoded protein: CASSYSVSGETQYF.

This clone appeared a single time. This chain connects TRBV19 to TRBJ2-7; 13 bases agree with TRBD2. J was trimmed by 4 bases and V by 5 bases; bases with no gene match: 2. The CDR3 covers 14 residues. Germline CDR1 and CDR2: LNHDA and SQIVND (reference sequence). In nucleotides, the CDR3 is TGTGCCAGTAGTTGGACTAGCGGGGGATACGAGCAGTACTTC. It yields the protein CASSWTSGGYEQYF.

This clone was detected once. V usage is TRBV6-5 and J usage is TRBJ1-2; 10 bases are a match to TRBD1. J was trimmed by 8 bases and V by 2 bases; bases with no gene match: 5. Per the germline V gene, CDR1 is MNHEY and CDR2 is SVGAGI. The CDR3 is 14 amino acids. The CDR3 nucleotides read TGTGCCAGCAGTTACCGGGACAGGGGATACGGCTACACCTTC. Its translation: CASSYRDRGYGYTF.